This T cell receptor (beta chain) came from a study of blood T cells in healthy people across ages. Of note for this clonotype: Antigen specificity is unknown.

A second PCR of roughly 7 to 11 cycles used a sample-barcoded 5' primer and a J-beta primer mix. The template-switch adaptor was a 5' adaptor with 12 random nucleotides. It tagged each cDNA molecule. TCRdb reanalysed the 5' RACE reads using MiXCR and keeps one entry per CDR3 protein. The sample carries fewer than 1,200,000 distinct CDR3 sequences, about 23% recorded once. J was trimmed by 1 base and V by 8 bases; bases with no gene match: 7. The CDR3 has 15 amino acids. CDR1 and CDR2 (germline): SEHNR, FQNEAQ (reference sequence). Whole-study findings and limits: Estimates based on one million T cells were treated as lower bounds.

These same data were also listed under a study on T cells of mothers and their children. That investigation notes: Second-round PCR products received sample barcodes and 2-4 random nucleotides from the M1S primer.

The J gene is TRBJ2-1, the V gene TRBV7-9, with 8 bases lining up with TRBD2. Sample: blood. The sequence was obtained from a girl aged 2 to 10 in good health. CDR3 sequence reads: CASGRLALSYNEQFF. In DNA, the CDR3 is TGTGCCAGCGGTCGACTAGCGTTATCCTACAATGAGCAGTTCTTC.